This T cell receptor beta chain was found in a study of shared clonotypes between healthy human individuals. Study background: The cohort comprised a couple of women and a few men. Their ages spanned 18 to 49 years. Broader study findings: Sampling involved blood alone; tissue repertoires likely differ. Between four donors, naive CD4 clonotypes were shared at a level of about 5%.

In the case of this clone: Its matching antigen is unknown.

The CDR3 has 15 residues. With 3 bases removed from V and 7 bases from J, the gap between germline ends came to 20 bases. CDR1 is SGHRS and CDR2 is YFSETQ in the germline V gene. The protocol was immunoSEQ multiplex PCR, while the TCRdb copy is restricted to in-frame clones and leaves out a portion. The repertoire has a few million clones, around 92% of them found once; the top ten carry 0.37%. The sample comprised naive CD4+ T cells from PBMCs. The subset was: CD45RA+ positively selected. The chain couples TRBV5-1 to TRBJ2-7; the D gene is possibly TRBD2 (7 bases). This clonotype was sampled from a man between 18 and 29 years old in good health. Some clones in this sample may be carry-over from other donors' samples. The CDR3 reads CASSYTGGAGEEQYF. The CDR3 DNA reads TGCGCCAGCAGCTATACGGGGGGCGCGGGAGAAGAGCAGTACTTC.